This T cell receptor beta chain emerged from a study of cytomegalovirus exposure and HLA in healthy donors. Study summary: An earlier analysis found around 100 million unique TCR beta sequences from roughly 170 million T cells.

V lost 4 bases and J 4 bases, leaving 17 bases between the germline ends. CDR3 length equals 15 residues. Germline V gene data show CDR1 as SGHTS and CDR2 as YDEGEE. This clone was counted between two and nine times. The antigen is not known. PCR amplification relied on 60 Vbeta primers (plus 13 Jbeta primers). Produced via immunoSEQ multiplex PCR; TCRdb's table is partial and in-frame only. The repertoire holds under 200,000 clones, roughly 80% seen once, with approximately 3.8% in the top ten. Study-wide results and caveats: Several of the most significant clusters appeared, in a later analysis, to be linked to common viral pathogens. CMV serostatus was the only immune exposure information that was available.

The chain is built from TRBV5-8 and TRBJ1-1, with TRBD1 as a possible D gene (6 bases). This sequence was found in a man in his fifties in good health and CMV-seronegative. Sequenced sample: PBMCs. This CDR3 is CASSKGGGSRTEAFF. The DNA of the CDR3 is TGTGCCAGCAGCAAAGGGGGGGGGTCGCGCACTGAAGCTTTCTTT.